This T cell receptor (beta chain) is drawn from a study of T-cell memory formation after mild COVID-19. Study outcomes and limitations: For contracting clones, CD4+ ones sat mainly in CM and EM, CD8+ in EMRA. CD4+ bias marked clones expanding day 15 to 37, unlike balanced contracting clones. There was no confirmation that second-wave clones peaking on day 37 were SARS-CoV-2 specific.

This clonotype showed up just a few times. Its antigen remains unknown. The germline CDR1 and CDR2 sequences are SGHTA and FQGTGA. Trimming at V came to 2 bases and at J to 4 bases, leaving 1 base not matched to a gene. The CDR3 totals 15 residues. Constant-segment-primed 5'RACE gave TCR alpha and TCR beta cDNA libraries with sample barcodes and UMIs. In TCRdb, the 5' RACE reads were re-called with MiXCR into one record per CDR3 protein. This table has hundreds of thousands of distinct CDR3 sequences, over 15% appearing once. This receptor was taken from a man between 18 and 29 years old who had mild COVID-19 (a few samples of this study predate the infection). Cell type and time point are not known. Sequenced input: PBMCs or a T cell subset sorted from them (not recorded which). The chain employs TRBV7-3 and TRBJ2-3, with TRBD2 identical over 12 bases. CDR3 sequence: CASSLLAGGPDTQYF. The CDR3 nucleotides read TGTGCCAGCAGCTTACTAGCGGGGGGGCCAGATACGCAGTATTTT.